This TCR beta chain was recovered during a study of metastatic and nonmetastatic thyroid tumors. None of the patients had undergone any treatment ahead of thyroid surgery. This clone was detected ten times or more. The CDR3 extends over 14 amino acids. Germline values: CDR1 PRHDT, CDR2 FYEKMQ (reference sequence). V was pared by 6 bases and J by 0 bases, with 10 bases between. TCRdb re-called the PCR reads via MiXCR. The sample consists of around 20,000 clones, 30% to 35% of them appearing once. The specimen sequenced was adjacent normal tissue. The sequence derives from a female donor with papillary thyroid cancer or a benign thyroid nodule (not recorded which). Some clones in this sample may be carry-over from other donors' samples. V gene TRBV13 combines with J gene TRBJ2-3, with no clear D. The CDR3 DNA is TGTGCCAGCAGTACGCAATCTAGCACAGATACGCAGTATTTT. Its protein product is CASSTQSSTDTQYF. Variable domain in full (rest from reference TRBV13 and TRBJ2-3): AAGVIQSPRHLIKEKRETATLKCYPIPRHDTVYWYQQGPGQDPQFLISFYEKMQSDKGSIPDRFSAQQFSDYHSELNMSSLELGDSALYFCASSTQSSTDTQYFGPGTRLTVL.